This TCR beta chain was identified in a study of siplizumab effects on memory and regulatory T cells (dated by TCRdb to between 2018 and 2021). About the study as a whole: The study examined how the anti-CD2 antibody siplizumab affects alloreactive T-cell subsets in allogeneic mixed lymphocyte reactions built from human PBMCs. Results and caveats for the whole study, not just this receptor: Compared with memory T cells, unstimulated naive T cells appeared more diverse, and naive cells seemed to make a substantial contribution to the alloresponse. Sequences below about 10^-5 frequency were poorly captured, so only a minor fraction of alloreactive clones could be mapped to unstimulated subsets. In reactions with siplizumab, an average of roughly 70% of mappable alloreactive CD4+ clones were Treg-derived, compared with around 30% in control reactions. The suppressive function of proliferating Tregs from siplizumab cultures was not functionally confirmed. The cumulative frequency of alloreactive sequences that could be traced back to unstimulated CD4+ memory T cells was significantly reduced by siplizumab. For roughly 80-95% of proliferating CD4+ or CD8+ clones, no naive or memory phenotype could be assigned.

A remark on this clone: This clone's antigen is unknown. No base quality values were provided; no much bigger clone lies one nucleotide off.

Library preparation was by the immunoSEQ multiplex PCR assay. The deep sequencing platform assayed around 94,000 TCR templates per sample. Genomic DNA extracted from sorted T cells was used for TCRbeta CDR3 sequencing. Per the original workflow: The R programming language was used for clonal analysis of the TCRbeta CDR3 data. Comparing unstimulated samples against CFSE-low samples taken after the reaction was how alloreactive CD4+ and CD8+ clones were defined. Regulatory or non-regulatory origin was assigned to alloreactive CD4+ clones by matching of sequences to sorted unstimulated Treg and non-Treg repertoires. TCRdb's version of the immuneACCESS table is confined to in-frame rearrangements and falls short of the full clone set. An unresolved V gene accounts for under half of the shortfall where checked; the remainder is of unknown origin. Clone size and V and J calls were adopted from that table, with D and trimming inferred from the DNA. The sample profile shows 70,000 to 90,000 clones; more than 80% of them were found once. The top ten clonotypes cover roughly 15% of the sample.

The CDR3, from cysteine to phenylalanine, totals 14 residues. Only the CDR3 region is kept as DNA, spanning 42 bases read in frame from base 1. CDR1 and CDR2 are read off the germline V gene as SGDLS and YYNGEE. V is pared back by 4 bases and J by 1 base, with 11 bases lying between the germline termini. Sorted unstimulated T cells, along with proliferating T cells recovered from mixed lymphocyte reactions, underwent TCRbeta CDR3 sequencing. Fresh whole blood from 9 to 10 HLA-typed healthy donors served as the source for isolating PBMCs. The V and J segments used are TRBV9 and TRBJ2-5; TRBD2 is perhaps the D gene, given 5 matching bases. Sequencing was carried out using CD4+ T cells sorted from blood. The sequence was collected from a human donor in good health. The DNA sequence is TGTGCCAGCAGCCCCCGAGGGAGCCAAGAGACCCAGTACTTC. This is translated as CASSPRGSQETQYF. Full variable domain (CDR3 extended with the reference TRBV9 and TRBJ2-5 proteins): DSGVTQTPKHLITATGQRVTLRCSPRSGDLSVYWYQQSLDQGLQFLIQYYNGEERAKGNILERFSAQQFPDLHSELNLSSLELGDSALYFCASSPRGSQETQYFGPGTRLLVL.